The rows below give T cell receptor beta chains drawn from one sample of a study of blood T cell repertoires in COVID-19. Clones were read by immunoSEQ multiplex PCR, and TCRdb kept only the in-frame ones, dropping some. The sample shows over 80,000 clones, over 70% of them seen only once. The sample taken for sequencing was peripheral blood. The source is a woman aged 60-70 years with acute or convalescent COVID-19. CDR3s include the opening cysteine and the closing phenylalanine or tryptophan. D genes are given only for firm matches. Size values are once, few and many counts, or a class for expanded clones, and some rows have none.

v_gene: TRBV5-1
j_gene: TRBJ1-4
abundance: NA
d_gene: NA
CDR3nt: TGCGCCAGCAGCTTGGGGGGCGCGGGAGATGAAAAACTGTTTTTT
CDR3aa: CASSLGGAGDEKLFF

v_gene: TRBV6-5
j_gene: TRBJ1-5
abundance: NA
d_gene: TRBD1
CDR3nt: TGTGCCAGCAGCGGACAGGGAAGCAATCAGCCCCAGCATTTT
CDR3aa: CASSGQGSNQPQHF

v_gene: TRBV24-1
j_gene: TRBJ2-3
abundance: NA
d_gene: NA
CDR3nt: TGTGCCACCAGTGGAGTAGCGGACACAGATACGCAGTATTTT
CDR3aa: CATSGVADTDTQYF

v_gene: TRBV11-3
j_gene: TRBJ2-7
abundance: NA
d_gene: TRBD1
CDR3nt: TGTGCCAGCAGCTTAGGAGGCGACAGGGGCTACGAGCAGTACTTC
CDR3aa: CASSLGGDRGYEQYF

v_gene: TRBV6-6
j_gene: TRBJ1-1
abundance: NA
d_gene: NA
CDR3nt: TGTGCCAGCGCTGCAGGGATACTTGGAACTGAAGCTTTCTTT
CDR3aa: CASAAGILGTEAFF

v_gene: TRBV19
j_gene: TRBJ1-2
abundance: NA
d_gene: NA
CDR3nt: TGTGCCAGTAGTATACTGGGGCAGGTCTATGGCTACACCTTC
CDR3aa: CASSILGQVYGYTF

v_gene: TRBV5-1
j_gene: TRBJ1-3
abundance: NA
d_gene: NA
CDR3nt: TGCGCCAGCCGTCGAGAGTCCTTTACGGGAAACACCATATATTTT
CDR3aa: CASRRESFTGNTIYF

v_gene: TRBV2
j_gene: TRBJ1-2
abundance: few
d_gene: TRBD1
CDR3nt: TGTGCCAGCACCAGGGGGAATAACTATGGCTACACCTTC
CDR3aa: CASTRGNNYGYTF

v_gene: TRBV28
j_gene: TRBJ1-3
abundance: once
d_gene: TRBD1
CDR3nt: TGTGCCAGCAGTCAAGGGGGCGCGGAAGGAAACACCATATATTTT
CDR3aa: CASSQGGAEGNTIYF

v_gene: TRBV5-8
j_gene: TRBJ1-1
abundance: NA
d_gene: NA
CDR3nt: TGTGCCAGCAGCTCCTTCGGGGGTCGGACTGAAGCTTTCTTT
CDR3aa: CASSSFGGRTEAFF

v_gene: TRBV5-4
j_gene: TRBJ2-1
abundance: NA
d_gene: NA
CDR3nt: TGTGCCAGCAGCTTGGGTGGGGGGGACAACTACAATGAGCAGTTCTTC
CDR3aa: CASSLGGGDNYNEQFF

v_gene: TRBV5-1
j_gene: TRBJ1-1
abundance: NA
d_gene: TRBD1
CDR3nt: TGCGCCAGCAGCGGAAGGACAGGTGTGAACACTGAAGCTTTCTTT
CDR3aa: CASSGRTGVNTEAFF

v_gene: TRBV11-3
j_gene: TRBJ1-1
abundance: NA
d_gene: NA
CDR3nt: TGTGCCAGCAGCCCCGCCGGGACAATGGACACTGAAGCTTTCTTT
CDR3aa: CASSPAGTMDTEAFF

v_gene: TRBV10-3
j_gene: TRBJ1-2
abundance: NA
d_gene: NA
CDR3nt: TGTGCCATCTGGTCACAGGGAGGGGACTATGGCTACACCTTC
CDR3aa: CAIWSQGGDYGYTF

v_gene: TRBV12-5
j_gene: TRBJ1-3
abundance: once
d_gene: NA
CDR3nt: TGTGCTAGTGATTACTCTGGAAACACCATATATTTT
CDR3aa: CASDYSGNTIYF

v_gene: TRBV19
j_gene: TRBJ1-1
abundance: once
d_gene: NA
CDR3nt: TGTGCCAGTAGCTTCCAGATAAACACTGAAGCTTTCTTT
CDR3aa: CASSFQINTEAFF

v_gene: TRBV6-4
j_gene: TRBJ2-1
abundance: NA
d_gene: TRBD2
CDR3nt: TGTGCCAGCAGTGCTAACCTGGGACTAGCGGGGTACAATGAGCAGTTCTTC
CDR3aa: CASSANLGLAGYNEQFF

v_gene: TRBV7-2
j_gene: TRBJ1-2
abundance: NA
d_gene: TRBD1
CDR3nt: TGTGCCAGCAGCCCAAACCGGGCCAGGGGGGATGGCTACACCTTC
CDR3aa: CASSPNRARGDGYTF

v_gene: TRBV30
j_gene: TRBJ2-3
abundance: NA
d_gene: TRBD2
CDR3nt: TGTGCCTGGAGTGTATTTGGTAGCGGGAACACAGATACGCAGTATTTT
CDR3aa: CAWSVFGSGNTDTQYF

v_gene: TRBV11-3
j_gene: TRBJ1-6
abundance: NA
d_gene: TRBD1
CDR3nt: TGTGCCAGCAGCACCCGGACAGGGGGCGTAGATCCCCTCCACTTT
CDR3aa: CASSTRTGGVDPLHF

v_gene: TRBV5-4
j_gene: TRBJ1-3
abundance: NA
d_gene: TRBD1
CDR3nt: TGTGCCAGCAGCTTCCGGGGACAGGGAAACACCATATATTTT
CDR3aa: CASSFRGQGNTIYF

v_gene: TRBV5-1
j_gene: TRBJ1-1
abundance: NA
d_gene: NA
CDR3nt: TGCGCCAGCAGCTTGGGTTCAGGGAACACTGAAGCTTTCTTT
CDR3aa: CASSLGSGNTEAFF

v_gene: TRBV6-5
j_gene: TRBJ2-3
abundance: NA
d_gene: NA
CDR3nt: TGTGCCAGCAGTAGCCAGGACACAGATACGCAGTATTTT
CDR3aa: CASSSQDTDTQYF

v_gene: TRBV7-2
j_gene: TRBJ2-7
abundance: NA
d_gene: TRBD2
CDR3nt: TGTGCCAGCAGCTCCCTAGCGGGGGCCTACGAGCAGTACTTC
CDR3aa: CASSSLAGAYEQYF

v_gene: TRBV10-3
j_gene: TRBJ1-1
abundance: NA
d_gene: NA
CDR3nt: TGTGCCATCAGTGCAGACAGGAGCGCGAACACTGAAGCTTTCTTT
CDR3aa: CAISADRSANTEAFF

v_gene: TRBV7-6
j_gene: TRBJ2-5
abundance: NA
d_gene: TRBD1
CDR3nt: TGTGCCAGCAGCTCCACAGGGGTGGCGCAAGAGACCCAGTACTTC
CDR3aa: CASSSTGVAQETQYF

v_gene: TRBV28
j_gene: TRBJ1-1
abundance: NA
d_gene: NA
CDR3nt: TGTGCCAGCAGCGCCATTCAGGGGTACGCTTTCTTT
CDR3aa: CASSAIQGYAFF